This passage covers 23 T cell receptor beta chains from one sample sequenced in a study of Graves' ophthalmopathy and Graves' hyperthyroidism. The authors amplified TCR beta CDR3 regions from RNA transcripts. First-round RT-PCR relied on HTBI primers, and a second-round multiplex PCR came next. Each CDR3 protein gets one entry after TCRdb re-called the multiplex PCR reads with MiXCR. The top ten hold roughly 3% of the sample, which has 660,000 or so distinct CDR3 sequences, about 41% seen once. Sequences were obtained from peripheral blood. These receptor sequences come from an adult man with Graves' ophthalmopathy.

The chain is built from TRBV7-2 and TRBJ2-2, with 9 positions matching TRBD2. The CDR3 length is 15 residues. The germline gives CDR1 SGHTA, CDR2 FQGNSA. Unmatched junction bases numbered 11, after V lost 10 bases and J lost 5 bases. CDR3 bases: TGTGCCACCAGACTAGCGGTGGTGAGAACCGGGGAGCTGTTTTTT. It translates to CATRLAVVRTGELFF.

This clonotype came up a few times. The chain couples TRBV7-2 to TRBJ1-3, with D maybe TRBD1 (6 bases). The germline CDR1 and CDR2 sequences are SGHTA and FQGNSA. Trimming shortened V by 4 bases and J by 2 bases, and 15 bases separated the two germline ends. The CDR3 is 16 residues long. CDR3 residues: CASSSLGTTAGNTIYF. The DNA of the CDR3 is TGTGCCAGCAGCTCCCTCGGGACAACCGCTGGAAACACCATATATTTT.

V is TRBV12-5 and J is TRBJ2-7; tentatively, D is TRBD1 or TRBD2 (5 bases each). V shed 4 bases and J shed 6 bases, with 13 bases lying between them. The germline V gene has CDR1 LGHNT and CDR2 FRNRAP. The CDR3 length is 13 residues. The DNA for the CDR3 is TGTGCTAGTGGTTGGGACGGTGCGTCCGAGCAGTACTTC. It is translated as CASGWDGASEQYF.

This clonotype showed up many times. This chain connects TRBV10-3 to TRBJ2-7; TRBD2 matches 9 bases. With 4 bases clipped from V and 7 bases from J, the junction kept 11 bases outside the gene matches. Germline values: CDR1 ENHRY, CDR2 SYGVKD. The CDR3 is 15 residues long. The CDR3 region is CAISGPEGGRGEQYF. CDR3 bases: TGTGCCATCAGTGGGCCGGAGGGCGGGAGGGGTGAGCAGTACTTC.

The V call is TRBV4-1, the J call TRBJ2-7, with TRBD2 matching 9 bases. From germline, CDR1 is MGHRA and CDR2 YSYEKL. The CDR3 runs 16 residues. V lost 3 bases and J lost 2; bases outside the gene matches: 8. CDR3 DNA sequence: TGCGCCAGCAGCCACTTCAGGACTAGCGAGACCTACGAGCAGTACTTC. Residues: CASSHFRTSETYEQYF.

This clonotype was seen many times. Written as DNA, the CDR3 is TGCAGTGCCACGGACAGGATCTATGGCTACACCTTC. It codes for CSATDRIYGYTF. The chain has TRBV20-1 and TRBJ1-2; TRBD1 agrees at 7 bases. The germline V gene encodes CDR1 DFQATT and CDR2 SNEGSKA (reference sequence). This CDR3 contains 12 residues. V gave up 6 bases and J gave up 4 bases; unmatched junction bases: 5.

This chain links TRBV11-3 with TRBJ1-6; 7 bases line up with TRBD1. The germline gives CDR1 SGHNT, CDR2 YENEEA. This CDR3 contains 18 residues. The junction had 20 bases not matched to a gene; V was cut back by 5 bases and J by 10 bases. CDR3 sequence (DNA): TGTGCCAGCAGCGAGACTCCGGGACAGCTACCTTCTTACTCACCCCTCCACTTT. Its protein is CASSETPGQLPSYSPLHF.

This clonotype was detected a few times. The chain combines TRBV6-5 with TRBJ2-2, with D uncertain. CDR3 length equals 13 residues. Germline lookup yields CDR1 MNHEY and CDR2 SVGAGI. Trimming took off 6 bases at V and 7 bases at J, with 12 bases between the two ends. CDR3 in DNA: TGTGCCAGCAGATATGGACGTTACGGGGAGCTGTTTTTT. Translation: CASRYGRYGELFF.

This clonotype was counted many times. The CDR3 loop is CATSTTGRGLNQPQHF. CDR3 DNA sequence: TGTGCCACCAGCACAACTGGCAGGGGCTTAAATCAGCCCCAGCATTTT. This chain uses TRBV15 with TRBJ1-5, with D maybe TRBD1 (6 bases). Trimming took off 4 bases at V and 4 bases at J, with 17 bases between the two ends. CDR1 is LNHNV, CDR2 YYDKDF, per germline (reference sequence). CDR3 length: 16 amino acids.

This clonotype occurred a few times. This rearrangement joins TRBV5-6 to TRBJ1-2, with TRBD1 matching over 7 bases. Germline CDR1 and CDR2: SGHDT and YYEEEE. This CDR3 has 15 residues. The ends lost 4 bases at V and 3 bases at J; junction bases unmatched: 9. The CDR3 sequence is CASSSKGGLYYGYTF. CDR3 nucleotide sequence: TGTGCCAGCAGCAGCAAAGGGGGCCTCTACTATGGCTACACCTTC. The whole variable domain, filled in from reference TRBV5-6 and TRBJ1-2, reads DAGVTQSPTHLIKTRGQQVTLRCSPKSGHDTVSWYQQALGQGPQFIFQYYEEEERQRGNFPDRFSGHQFPNYSSELNVNALLLGDSALYLCASSSKGGLYYGYTFGSGTRLTVV.

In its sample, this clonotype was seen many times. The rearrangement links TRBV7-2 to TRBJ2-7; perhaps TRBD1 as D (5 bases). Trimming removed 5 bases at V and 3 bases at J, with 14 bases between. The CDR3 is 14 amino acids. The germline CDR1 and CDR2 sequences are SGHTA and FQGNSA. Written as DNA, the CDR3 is TGTGCCAGCAGCCCAGCCAGCAGGGTCTACGAGCAGTACTTC. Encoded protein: CASSPASRVYEQYF.

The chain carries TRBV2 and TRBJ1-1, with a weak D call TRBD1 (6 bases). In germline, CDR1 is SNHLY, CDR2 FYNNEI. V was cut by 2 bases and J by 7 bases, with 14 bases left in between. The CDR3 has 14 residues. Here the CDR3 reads CASSEFWTESEAFF. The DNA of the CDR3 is TGTGCCAGCAGTGAATTCTGGACAGAGAGTGAAGCTTTCTTT.

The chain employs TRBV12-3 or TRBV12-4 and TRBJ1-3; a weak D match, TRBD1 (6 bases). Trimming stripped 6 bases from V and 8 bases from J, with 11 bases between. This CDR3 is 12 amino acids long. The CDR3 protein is CASRRGRDTIYF. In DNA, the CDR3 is TGTGCCAGCAGAAGGGGGAGGGACACCATATATTTT.

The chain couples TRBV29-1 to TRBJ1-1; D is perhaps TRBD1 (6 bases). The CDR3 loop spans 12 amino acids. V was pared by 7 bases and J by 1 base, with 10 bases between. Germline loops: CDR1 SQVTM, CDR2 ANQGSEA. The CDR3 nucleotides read TGCAGCGGGGGGGACACGAACACTGAAGCTTTCTTT. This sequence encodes CSGGDTNTEAFF.

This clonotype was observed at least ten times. The CDR3 coding sequence is TGCAGCGTTGACGGGACAGGGGACTACGAGCAGTACTTC. This translates into CSVDGTGDYEQYF. V and J are TRBV29-1 and TRBJ2-7, with TRBD1 matching over 10 bases. The CDR3 is 13 amino acids. The germline V gene encodes CDR1 SQVTM and CDR2 ANQGSEA. J lost 3 bases, V lost 3 bases, and 2 bases had no gene match.

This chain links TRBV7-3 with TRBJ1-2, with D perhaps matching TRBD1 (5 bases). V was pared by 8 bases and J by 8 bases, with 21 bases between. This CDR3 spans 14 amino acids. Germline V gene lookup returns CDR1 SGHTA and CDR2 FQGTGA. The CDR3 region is CASALLGPGAGYTF. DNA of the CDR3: TGTGCCAGCGCCCTCTTGGGCCCCGGGGCCGGCTACACCTTC.

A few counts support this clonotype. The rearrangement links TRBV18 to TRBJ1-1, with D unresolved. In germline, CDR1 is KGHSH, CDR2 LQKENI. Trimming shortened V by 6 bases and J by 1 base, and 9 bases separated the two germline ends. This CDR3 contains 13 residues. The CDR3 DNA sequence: TGTGCCAGCTCGGACGGCTCGAACACTGAAGCTTTCTTT. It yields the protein CASSDGSNTEAFF.

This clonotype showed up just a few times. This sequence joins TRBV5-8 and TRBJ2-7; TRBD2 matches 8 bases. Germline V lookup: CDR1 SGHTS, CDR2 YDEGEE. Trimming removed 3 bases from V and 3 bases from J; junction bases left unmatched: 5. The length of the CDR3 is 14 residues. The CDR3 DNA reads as TGTGCCAGCAGCTGGGGGACTAGAAACTACGAGCAGTACTTC. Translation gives CASSWGTRNYEQYF.

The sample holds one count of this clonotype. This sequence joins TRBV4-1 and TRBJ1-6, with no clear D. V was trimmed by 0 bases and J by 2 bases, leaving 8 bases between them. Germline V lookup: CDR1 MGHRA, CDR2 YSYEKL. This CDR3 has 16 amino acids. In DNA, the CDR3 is TGCGCCAGCAGCCAAGAAAAACAGACCTATAATTCACCCCTCCACTTT. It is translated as CASSQEKQTYNSPLHF.

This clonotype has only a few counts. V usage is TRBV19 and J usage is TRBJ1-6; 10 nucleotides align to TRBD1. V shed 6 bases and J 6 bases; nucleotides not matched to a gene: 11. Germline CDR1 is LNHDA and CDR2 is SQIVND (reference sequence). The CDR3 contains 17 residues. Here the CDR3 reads CASSLRQGAYSNSPLHF. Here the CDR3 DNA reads TGTGCCAGTAGCCTTCGACAGGGGGCGTATAGTAATTCACCCCTCCACTTT.

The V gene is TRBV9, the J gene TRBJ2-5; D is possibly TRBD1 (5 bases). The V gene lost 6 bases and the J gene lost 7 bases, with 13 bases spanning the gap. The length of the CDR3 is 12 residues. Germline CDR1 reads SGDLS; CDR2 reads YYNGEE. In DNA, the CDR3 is TGTGCCAGCACCGACGGGCAGGGGACCCAGTACTTC. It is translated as CASTDGQGTQYF.

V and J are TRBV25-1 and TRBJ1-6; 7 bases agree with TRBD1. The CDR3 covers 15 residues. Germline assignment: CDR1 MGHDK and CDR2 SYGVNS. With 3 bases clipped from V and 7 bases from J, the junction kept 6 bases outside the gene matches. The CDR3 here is CASSDQGEANSPLHF. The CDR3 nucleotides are TGTGCCAGCAGTGATCAGGGGGAGGCAAATTCACCCCTCCACTTT.

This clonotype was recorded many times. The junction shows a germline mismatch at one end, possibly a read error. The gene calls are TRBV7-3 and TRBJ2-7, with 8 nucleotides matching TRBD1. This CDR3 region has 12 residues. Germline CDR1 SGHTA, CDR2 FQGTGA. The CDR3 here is CASSVTGGEQYF. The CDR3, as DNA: TGTGCCAGCAGCGTAACAGGGGGCGAGCAGTACTTC.